In this sample, the clone carrying this TCR beta chain turned up many times. These data originate in a study of Graves' ophthalmopathy and Graves' hyperthyroidism. RNA transcripts were the source from which TCR beta CDR3 regions were amplified. The workflow started with a first-round RT-PCR run with HTBI primers and then moved on to a second-round multiplex PCR. MiXCR, run by TCRdb on the multiplex PCR reads, gives a single entry per CDR3 protein. There are about 620,000 distinct CDR3 sequences in the sample; about 24% occur only once, and more than 5.5% lies in the top ten. The CDR3 loop spans 13 amino acids. Trimming stripped 1 base from V and 4 bases from J, with 7 bases between.

This chain joins TRBV12-3 or TRBV12-4 and TRBJ1-1, with D perhaps matching TRBD1 (5 bases). The sequence was obtained from a woman aged 18-35 years with stable Graves' hyperthyroidism. Some clones in this sample may be carry-over from other donors' samples. Sequenced input: peripheral blood. The CDR3 sequence is CASSLEGTTEAFF. For the CDR3, the DNA is TGTGCCAGCAGTTTAGAGGGGACCACTGAAGCTTTCTTT.